This passage covers 21 T cell receptor beta chains from one sample sequenced in a study of blood T cells in healthy people across ages. Combining a sample-barcoded 5' primer with a J-beta primer mix, a second PCR ran for about 6 to 11 cycles. TCRdb itself ran the 5' RACE reads through MiXCR, one entry per CDR3 protein. Among some 1.1 million distinct CDR3 sequences listed, approximately 38% were seen once. The sequencing input was blood. All receptors derive from a man aged 18 to 30 in good health.

The chain uses TRBV7-2 and TRBJ2-1; unclear D gene. Gene TRBJ2-7 matches the end of the DNA better, so the J call may be wrong. Germline CDR1 and CDR2: SGHTA and FQGNSA. There are 15 residues in the CDR3. CDR3 nucleotides: TGTGCCAGCAGCTTAGGGCAGCAAAGATACAATGAGCAGTACTTC. Translated: CASSLGQQRYNEQYF.

Only one count was recorded for this clonotype. The rearrangement uses TRBV5-1 and TRBJ1-1; TRBD1 agrees at 10 bases. With 4 bases clipped from V and 3 bases from J, the junction kept 6 bases outside the gene matches. This CDR3 has 15 residues. The germline CDR1 and CDR2 sequences are SGHRS and YFSETQ. Here the CDR3 reads CASSGGTGEDTEAFF. The CDR3 bases are TGCGCCAGCAGCGGGGGGACAGGGGAGGACACTGAAGCTTTCTTT.

This clonotype was seen a few times. The chain joins TRBV25-1 to TRBJ1-5, with D uncertain. This CDR3 has 15 amino acids. V lost 1 base and J 0 bases, leaving 7 bases between the germline ends. The germline CDR1 and CDR2 sequences are MGHDK and SYGVNS. The chain's CDR3 is CASSESINSNQPQHF. The CDR3 coding sequence is TGTGCCAGCAGTGAATCCATTAATAGCAATCAGCCCCAGCATTTT. Variable domain in full (rest from reference TRBV25-1 and TRBJ1-5): EADIYQTPRYLVIGTGKKITLECSQTMGHDKMYWYQQDPGMELHLIHYSYGVNSTEKGDLSSESTVSRIRTEHFPLTLESARPSHTSQYLCASSESINSNQPQHFGDGTRLSIL.

The J gene is TRBJ2-3, the V gene TRBV9; D gene ambiguous. Trimming pared 4 bases from V and 0 bases from J, leaving 12 bases between. The germline CDR1 and CDR2 sequences are SGDLS and YYNGEE. The CDR3 consists of 15 residues. The CDR3 sequence is CASSPYLKSTDTQYF. DNA for the CDR3: TGTGCCAGCAGCCCCTACCTGAAAAGCACAGATACGCAGTATTTT.

This clonotype was recorded a few times. The rearrangement links TRBV27 to TRBJ2-1, with 8 bases fitting TRBD2. The CDR3 length is 14 residues. V was clipped by 6 bases and J by 4 bases; unmatched bases: 5. Per germline, CDR1 MNHEY and CDR2 SMNVEV (reference sequence). CDR3 bases: TGTGCCAGCAGCATCGGGGGGGATTACAATGAGCAGTTCTTC. Translating it yields CASSIGGDYNEQFF.

This clonotype was counted a few times. The V call is TRBV4-2, the J call TRBJ2-7; TRBD2 matches at 14 bases. Germline CDR1 reads LGHNA; CDR2 reads YNFKEQ. With V trimmed by 4 bases and J by 7 bases, 21 bases remained unmatched. This CDR3 spans 20 amino acids. CDR3 DNA: TGTGCCAGCAGCCTCATAAAGACTAGCGGGGGGGCCCAGGGGTACAATGAGCAGTACTTC. This codes for CASSLIKTSGGAQGYNEQYF.

This sequence joins TRBV28 and TRBJ1-1, with D uncertain. V dropped 2 bases and J dropped 3 bases, with 16 bases sitting between them. Looked up from germline, CDR1 is MDHEN and CDR2 is SYDVKM. The CDR3 is 16 residues long. The CDR3 loop reads CASSLGSAERDTEAFF. CDR3 sequence (DNA): TGTGCCAGCAGTTTAGGATCAGCGGAAAGGGACACTGAAGCTTTCTTT.

The CDR3 coding sequence is TGCGCCAGCCGGACTAGCGGGGACAATGAGCAGTTCTTC. Translating it yields CASRTSGDNEQFF. The V call is TRBV5-1, the J call TRBJ2-1, with 12 bases matching TRBD2. There are 13 residues in the CDR3. Germline assignment: CDR1 SGHRS and CDR2 YFSETQ. The trim removed 7 bases at V and 5 bases at J, leaving 1 base unmatched.

The table lists this clonotype with a few counts. J is TRBJ2-1 and V is TRBV29-1; D is unresolved. The assigned J gene may be wrong: the sequence end matches TRBJ2-7 better. Germline V gives CDR1 SQVTM, CDR2 ANQGSEA. The CDR3 contains 14 residues. The CDR3 DNA sequence: TGCAGCGTCACGGGCCTACCGGCCTACAATGAGCAGTACTTC. It is translated as CSVTGLPAYNEQYF.

This clonotype showed up just once. This sequence joins TRBV5-1 and TRBJ1-5; 12 positions match TRBD1. CDR1 is SGHRS, CDR2 YFSETQ, per germline. J lost 7 bases, V lost 4 bases, and 6 bases had no gene match. The CDR3 consists of 15 residues. CDR3 region: CASSPGQGAVQPQHF. For the CDR3, the DNA is TGCGCCAGCAGCCCGGGACAGGGGGCGGTACAGCCCCAGCATTTT.

This clonotype was seen a handful of times. This chain joins TRBV5-1 and TRBJ2-3; 9 bases agree with TRBD1. The CDR3 has 13 amino acids. Germline V gene lookup returns CDR1 SGHRS and CDR2 YFSETQ. The ends lost 0 bases at V and 11 bases at J; junction bases unmatched: 4. The CDR3 loop is CASSLDRTGEQYF. In DNA form, the CDR3 reads TGCGCCAGCAGCTTGGATAGGACAGGGGAGCAGTATTTT. The full variable domain, rest sourced from reference TRBV5-1 and TRBJ2-3, is KAGVTQTPRYLIKTRGQQVTLSCSPISGHRSVSWYQQTPGQGLQFLFEYFSETQRNKGNFPGRFSGRQFSNSRSEMNVSTLELGDSALYLCASSLDRTGEQYFGPGTRLTVL.

This clonotype was counted only a few times. The chain has TRBV7-2 and TRBJ2-1, with 10 bases identical to TRBD1. The CDR3 runs to 15 residues. The V segment lost 5 bases and the J segment 7 bases; nucleotides outside the gene matches: 8. Germline V gene sequence: CDR1 SGHTA, CDR2 FQGNSA. The CDR3 DNA reads as TGTGCCAGCAGCATCCGGGACAGGGGCGGGAATGAGCAGTTCTTC. Protein sequence: CASSIRDRGGNEQFF.

This clonotype has a handful of counts. The rearrangement uses TRBV6-2 or TRBV6-3 and TRBJ2-7, with D unresolved. The V end lost 0 bases, the J end lost 4 bases, and 10 bases lay between the germline ends. From germline, CDR1 is MNHEY and CDR2 SVGEGT. This CDR3 has 14 residues. The CDR3 loop reads CASSYSQVSYEQYF. The CDR3, as DNA: TGTGCCAGCAGTTACTCTCAGGTGTCGTACGAGCAGTACTTC.

The chain uses TRBV11-2 and TRBJ1-1; 10 nucleotides match TRBD1. V lost 5 bases and J lost 5; bases outside the gene matches: 8. The CDR3 extends over 15 amino acids. CDR1 is SGHAT, CDR2 FQNNGV, per germline. The CDR3 spells CASSKGQGLKTEAFF. The DNA for the CDR3 is TGTGCCAGCAGCAAGGGACAGGGGTTAAAAACTGAAGCTTTCTTT.

J is TRBJ2-2 and V is TRBV7-9; D unclear. The CDR3 covers 15 residues. Germline lookup yields CDR1 SEHNR and CDR2 FQNEAQ (reference sequence). Trimming shortened V by 4 bases and J by 0 bases, and 9 bases separated the two germline ends. The CDR3 region is CASSSSRANTGELFF. In DNA, the CDR3 is TGTGCCAGCAGCTCGTCCCGAGCGAACACCGGGGAGCTGTTTTTT.

As to this clonotype: An end of the junction does not agree with germline; a read error may underlie this. The rearrangement uses TRBV27 and TRBJ2-3, with 11 bases lining up with TRBD2. The CDR3 runs to 14 residues. CDR1 is MNHEY and CDR2 is SMNVEV in the germline V gene (reference sequence). The CDR3 reads CASRLAGDTDAQYF. The CDR3 DNA sequence: TGTGCCAGCAGACTAGCGGGGGACACAGATGCGCAGTATTTT.

This rearrangement joins TRBV28 to TRBJ1-5, with D hard to call. The CDR3 contains 14 residues. Germline CDR1 reads MDHEN; CDR2 reads SYDVKM. V lost 5 bases to trimming and J lost 2 bases, with 10 bases between them. For the CDR3, the DNA is TGTGCCAGCAGTGCGGTACGTGGCAATCAGCCCCAGCATTTT. Its translation is CASSAVRGNQPQHF.

The CDR3 sequence is CARPGIYIQYF. In DNA form, the CDR3 reads TGTGCCAGGCCAGGGATATACATTCAGTACTTC. The V and J genes are TRBV28 and TRBJ2-4; D perhaps matches TRBD1 (5 bases). CDR1 and CDR2 from the germline V gene are MDHEN and SYDVKM. Between the trimmed V and J ends, which lost 9 bases and 8 bases, there was a span of 11 bases. CDR3 length: 11 amino acids.

This clonotype occurred once. The chain carries TRBV30 and TRBJ1-2, with D hard to call. With 0 bases removed from V and 8 bases from J, the gap between germline ends came to 13 bases. Germline CDR1 and CDR2: GTSNPN and SVGIG (reference sequence). The CDR3 is made up of 13 amino acids. CDR3 in DNA: TGTGCCTGGAGTGTAGGCAGGTCCAAGGGCTACACCTTC. It yields the protein CAWSVGRSKGYTF.

The genes are TRBV9 and TRBJ2-7; D is tentatively TRBD1 or TRBD2 (6 bases each). This CDR3 is 18 amino acids long. Germline-derived CDR1 and CDR2 are SGDLS and YYNGEE. The V end lost 0 bases, the J end lost 7 bases, and 26 bases lay between the germline ends. Here the CDR3 DNA reads TGTGCCAGCAGCGTAGAGGGGGGATGGACTGTCGCTTACAATGAGCAGTACTTC. It encodes CASSVEGGWTVAYNEQYF. Full variable domain (missing parts from reference TRBV9 and TRBJ2-7): DSGVTQTPKHLITATGQRVTLRCSPRSGDLSVYWYQQSLDQGLQFLIQYYNGEERAKGNILERFSAQQFPDLHSELNLSSLELGDSALYFCASSVEGGWTVAYNEQYFGPGTRLTVT.

This chain links TRBV5-1 with TRBJ2-1, with D hard to call. Germline V lookup: CDR1 SGHRS, CDR2 YFSETQ. The length of the CDR3 is 14 residues. V was cut by 7 bases and J by 2 bases, with 13 bases left in between. CDR3 in DNA: TGCGCCAGCTCCTGGAACTCCCCCTACAATGAGCAGTTCTTC. Translated: CASSWNSPYNEQFF. Looking up the rest from reference TRBV5-1 and TRBJ2-1 gives the full variable domain: KAGVTQTPRYLIKTRGQQVTLSCSPISGHRSVSWYQQTPGQGLQFLFEYFSETQRNKGNFPGRFSGRQFSNSRSEMNVSTLELGDSALYLCASSWNSPYNEQFFGPGTRLTVL.